A single sample is the source of the 17 T cell receptor beta chains below, sequenced in a study of cytomegalovirus exposure and HLA in healthy donors. The data were produced by immunoSEQ multiplex PCR, yet TCRdb's version contains in-frame clones alone and is incomplete. Of about 190,000 clones listed, over 65% are singletons. What was sequenced was PBMCs. Every receptor here comes from a man aged 18-30 years in good health and CMV-seropositive.

The rearrangement joins TRBV11-3 to TRBJ2-1; TRBD2 agrees at 10 bases. Trimming cost V 5 bases and J 10 bases; bases outside gene matches: 11. Germline CDR1 is SGHNT and CDR2 is YENEEA. This CDR3 contains 15 residues. The CDR3 DNA reads as TGTGCCAGCAGCGATCGAGGGACTAGCGTAGGAGAGCAGTTCTTC. It encodes CASSDRGTSVGEQFF. Full variable domain (missing parts from reference TRBV11-3 and TRBJ2-1): EAGVVQSPRYKIIEKKQPVAFWCNPISGHNTLYWYLQNLGQGPELLIRYENEEAVDDSQLPKDRFSAERLKGVDSTLKIQPAELGDSAVYLCASSDRGTSVGEQFFGPGTRLTVL.

The chain carries TRBV27 and TRBJ2-7; D is ambiguous. The CDR3 runs 14 residues. With 0 bases removed from V and 2 bases from J, the gap between germline ends came to 8 bases. CDR1 is MNHEY and CDR2 is SMNVEV in the germline V gene (reference sequence). CDR3 sequence (DNA): TGTGCCAGCAGTTTATCCAGGTTGCCCTACGAGCAGTACTTC. This codes for CASSLSRLPYEQYF.

CDR3 region: CASSLEEWSTEAFF. Written as DNA, the CDR3 is TGCGCCAGCAGCTTGGAGGAGTGGAGTACTGAAGCTTTCTTT. The chain couples TRBV5-1 to TRBJ1-1; D is undetermined. Trimming shortened V by 0 bases and J by 5 bases, and 11 bases separated the two germline ends. The CDR3 has 14 residues. Germline V lookup: CDR1 SGHRS, CDR2 YFSETQ.

V gene TRBV14 combines with J gene TRBJ1-1; tentatively, D is TRBD1 (5 bases). The CDR3 runs to 18 residues. Germline CDR1 is SGHDN and CDR2 is FVKESK. Trimming took off 0 bases at V and 0 bases at J, with 17 bases between the two ends. The CDR3 bases are TGTGCCAGCAGCCAAGATAGGATGGGGGGGGTCATGAACACTGAAGCTTTCTTT. Its translation is CASSQDRMGGVMNTEAFF.

The V and J genes are TRBV7-2 and TRBJ1-1; D remains ambiguous. Looked up from germline, CDR1 is SGHTA and CDR2 is FQGNSA. The CDR3 is made up of 12 amino acids. Trimming removed 3 bases at V and 6 bases at J, with 8 bases between. The CDR3 region has the DNA TGTGCCAGCAGCTTCGCAGCGGCTGAAGCTTTCTTT. This codes for CASSFAAAEAFF.

The V call is TRBV6-1, the J call TRBJ2-7, with a possible D match to TRBD2 (6 bases). This CDR3 contains 13 residues. Looked up from germline, CDR1 is MNHNS and CDR2 is SASEGT. The ends were cut back, 10 bases at V and 2 bases at J, with 15 bases in the middle. CDR3 residues: CATHGGLAYEQYF. In DNA, the CDR3 is TGTGCCACTCACGGGGGTCTAGCCTACGAGCAGTACTTC.

The chain has TRBV5-4 and TRBJ1-2, with 7 positions matching TRBD1. Germline V gene data show CDR1 as SGHNT and CDR2 as YYREEE (reference sequence). There are 15 residues in the CDR3. J was trimmed by 2 bases and V by 5 bases; bases with no gene match: 9. The CDR3 sequence: CASRRRDRANYGYTF. The CDR3 DNA sequence: TGTGCCAGCAGGCGAAGGGACAGAGCAAACTATGGCTACACCTTC. Looking up the rest from reference TRBV5-4 and TRBJ1-2 gives the full variable domain: ETGVTQSPTHLIKTRGQQVTLRCSSQSGHNTVSWYQQALGQGPQFIFQYYREEENGRGNFPPRFSGLQFPNYSSELNVNALELDDSALYLCASRRRDRANYGYTFGSGTRLTVV.

The chain has TRBV5-6 and TRBJ2-5; a weak D match, TRBD1 (6 bases). CDR1 SGHDT and CDR2 YYEEEE come from the germline V gene. V lost 0 bases and J 5 bases, leaving 8 bases between the germline ends. The CDR3 extends over 13 amino acids. DNA for the CDR3: TGTGCCAGCAGCTTGGGACAGGCCGAGACCCAGTACTTC. It is translated as CASSLGQAETQYF. The complete variable domain, with remaining parts taken from reference TRBV5-6 and TRBJ2-5, reads DAGVTQSPTHLIKTRGQQVTLRCSPKSGHDTVSWYQQALGQGPQFIFQYYEEEERQRGNFPDRFSGHQFPNYSSELNVNALLLGDSALYLCASSLGQAETQYFGPGTRLLVL.

The gene calls are TRBV20-1 and TRBJ2-7; no clear D. The CDR3 loop spans 11 amino acids. The V and J ends lost 1 base and 7 bases respectively, with 8 bases between them. Per the germline V gene, CDR1 is DFQATT and CDR2 is SNEGSKA (reference sequence). The CDR3 DNA sequence: TGCAGTGCTAGAGGCTCCGGGGAGCAGTACTTC. Translating it yields CSARGSGEQYF.

J is TRBJ1-2 and V is TRBV4-1, with 7 nucleotides matching TRBD1. The V segment lost 1 base and the J segment 4 bases; nucleotides outside the gene matches: 3. CDR1 is MGHRA, CDR2 YSYEKL, per germline. The CDR3 sequence is 14 residues long. The CDR3 protein is CASSQVYRGYGYTF. The CDR3, as DNA: TGCGCCAGCAGCCAAGTTTACAGGGGCTATGGCTACACCTTC.

A single count supports this clone. The chain is built from TRBV19 and TRBJ2-2, with TRBD2 identical over 9 bases. V lost 3 bases to trimming and J lost 6 bases; unmatched junction nucleotides: 5. Per the germline V gene, CDR1 is LNHDA and CDR2 is SQIVND (reference sequence). CDR3 length equals 15 residues. CDR3 protein: CASSIAGGPSGELFF. CDR3 in DNA: TGTGCCAGTAGTATCGCGGGAGGGCCATCCGGGGAGCTGTTTTTT.

The chain uses TRBV9 and TRBJ2-2, with TRBD1 matching 11 bases. The CDR3 runs 18 residues. With 0 bases clipped from V and 1 base from J, the junction kept 5 bases outside the gene matches. Germline loops: CDR1 SGDLS, CDR2 YYNGEE. CDR3 region: CASSVGDGTGGNTGELFF. DNA for the CDR3: TGTGCCAGCAGCGTAGGGGATGGGACAGGGGGGAACACCGGGGAGCTGTTTTTT. Full variable domain (remainder filled in from reference TRBV9 and TRBJ2-2): DSGVTQTPKHLITATGQRVTLRCSPRSGDLSVYWYQQSLDQGLQFLIQYYNGEERAKGNILERFSAQQFPDLHSELNLSSLELGDSALYFCASSVGDGTGGNTGELFFGEGSRLTVL.

V is TRBV9 and J is TRBJ1-4; D remains ambiguous. V lost 6 bases and J lost 0, with 9 bases in between. The CDR3 covers 14 residues. CDR1 and CDR2 (germline): SGDLS, YYNGEE. CDR3 sequence reads: CASTPFATNEKLFF. Here the CDR3 DNA reads TGTGCCAGCACTCCCTTTGCAACTAATGAAAAACTGTTTTTT.

The chain has TRBV6-1 and TRBJ2-5, with D perhaps matching TRBD1 (6 bases). There are 14 residues in the CDR3. V lost 1 base, J lost 4 bases, and 10 bases lay in between. Germline lookup yields CDR1 MNHNS and CDR2 SASEGT. DNA for the CDR3: TGTGCCAGCAGTGAAGGGACAGCGTCAGAGACCCAGTACTTC. Its translation is CASSEGTASETQYF.

This clone was counted a few times. The chain is built from TRBV7-7 and TRBJ1-1; D is unresolved. Germline-derived CDR1 and CDR2 are SSHAT and FNYEAQ (reference sequence). The CDR3 extends over 13 amino acids. V shed 5 bases and J shed 7 bases, with 14 bases lying between them. The CDR3 DNA reads TGTGCCAGCAGCCCCACTGTAGCTAGTGAAGCTTTCTTT. Translated, it gives CASSPTVASEAFF.

V usage is TRBV7-2 and J usage is TRBJ1-5, with D maybe TRBD1 (5 bases). The V end was cut by 4 bases, the J end by 5 bases, with 15 bases between. Germline CDR1 and CDR2: SGHTA and FQGNSA. CDR3 size: 15 residues. The CDR3 DNA reads as TGTGCCAGCAGCTACCACTCAGGGACTGATCAGCCCCAGCATTTT. This codes for CASSYHSGTDQPQHF. Using reference TRBV7-2 and TRBJ1-5 for the parts outside the CDR3, the full variable domain is GAGVSQSPSNKVTEKGKDVELRCDPISGHTALYWYRQSLGQGLEFLIYFQGNSAPDKSGLPSDRFSAERTGGSVSTLTIQRTQQEDSAVYLCASSYHSGTDQPQHFGDGTRLSIL.

The chain uses TRBV18 and TRBJ2-7; 11 bases are shared with TRBD1. Germline trimming cut 4 bases from V and 1 base from J; bases unmatched to any gene: 3. Germline loops: CDR1 KGHSH, CDR2 LQKENI. This CDR3 spans 15 amino acids. This chain's CDR3 is CASSRDRGKSYEQYF. CDR3 in DNA: TGTGCCAGCTCACGGGACAGGGGGAAATCCTACGAGCAGTACTTC.